This TCR beta chain derives from a study of shared clonotypes between healthy human individuals. Study-wide points: It was the non-shared clonotypes that had lower generation probabilities than clonotypes shared by all four donors.

The CDR3 totals 15 residues. V lost 4 bases, J lost 4 bases, and 15 bases lay in between. Germline V gives CDR1 MDHEN, CDR2 SYDVKM. Clones were read by immunoSEQ multiplex PCR, and TCRdb kept only the in-frame ones, dropping some. The sample lists 2 million to 2.5 million clones; over 90% were seen once. Turning to this clone: Antigen unknown.

This TCR was recovered from a man younger than 35 in good health. Some clones in this sample may be carry-over from other donors' samples. What was sequenced was naive CD4+ T cells from PBMCs. Stated subset: CD45RA+ positively selected. V and J are TRBV28 and TRBJ2-3; D possibly corresponds to TRBD2 (6 bases). The CDR3 DNA reads TGTGCCAGCAGTTCCCCGTCGACTAGTCCAGATACGCAGTATTTT. Amino acid sequence: CASSSPSTSPDTQYF.